Listed below are T cell receptor beta chains from one sample, sequenced in a study of T cells in Graves' hyperthyroidism and ophthalmopathy. TCRdb re-analysed the multiplex PCR reads in MiXCR, keeping a single row per CDR3 protein. The profile shows about 350,000 distinct CDR3 sequences, over 11% of them singletons. Sequencing was carried out using blood. These receptors were obtained from a woman aged 25 to 45 with Graves' hyperthyroidism. Each CDR3 is given with its conserved first and last residue. The D gene is left open where the match is weak. Expanded clones get a size class; other rows say once, few or many, or leave the size out.

j_gene,v_gene,abundance,d_gene,CDR3nt,CDR3aa
TRBJ2-1,TRBV3-1,many,NA,TGTGCCAGCAGCCAACGGACAATAGGTGAGCAGTTCTTC,CASSQRTIGEQFF
TRBJ2-1,TRBV24-1,many,NA,TGTGCCACCAGTGATACAGGGATGGCCTACAATGAGCAGTTCTTC,CATSDTGMAYNEQFF
TRBJ1-1,TRBV19,NA,NA,TGTGCCAGCCTAGGGTGGGGCGCAATGACGAACACTGAAGCTTTCTTT,CASLGWGAMTNTEAFF
TRBJ2-5,TRBV28,NA,NA,TGTGCCAGCAGTCGAAGACAGGAGGCCCCTCAAGAGACCCAGTACTTC,CASSRRQEAPQETQYF
TRBJ2-2,TRBV6-1,many,NA,TGTGCCAGCACCCGGGACGGCATGAACACCGGGGAGCTGTTTTTT,CASTRDGMNTGELFF
TRBJ2-5,TRBV10-3,NA,TRBD1,TGTGCCAGCCAGGGACAGCAAGAGACCCAGTACTTC,CASQGQQETQYF
TRBJ2-5,TRBV28,many,NA,TGTGCCAGCAGTTTCCCTCCCCCTTTTCTACCCCCGGAGAAGCATTTAGAGACCCAGTACTTC,CASSFPPPFLPPEKHLETQYF
TRBJ2-7,TRBV28,many,NA,TGTGCCAGCAGCCCAGCGGACCTAACCTACGAGCAGTACTTC,CASSPADLTYEQYF
TRBJ1-5,TRBV6-1,many,NA,TGTGCCAGCAGTGAAGCGCTGACGGGGCTAAATCAGCCCCAGCATTTT,CASSEALTGLNQPQHF
TRBJ2-5,TRBV6-1,many,TRBD1,TGTGCCAGCAGTTGGACAGGGGGCTCGGAGACCCAGTACTTC,CASSWTGGSETQYF
TRBJ2-1,TRBV20-1,many,NA,TGCAGTGCTAGGGGGTACAATGAGCAGTTCTTC,CSARGYNEQFF
TRBJ2-1,TRBV19,NA,NA,TGTGCCAGTAGTATAGACAGCTCCTACAATGAGCAGTTCTTC,CASSIDSSYNEQFF
TRBJ2-1,TRBV25-1,many,NA,TGTGCCAGCAGTGAATGGAGGACGTCTGCTGAGCAGTTCTTC,CASSEWRTSAEQFF
TRBJ2-3,TRBV24-1,many,NA,TGTGCCACCAGTGATGCCGGGACGGTCAGCACAGATACGCAGTATTTT,CATSDAGTVSTDTQYF
TRBJ1-6,TRBV7-2,many,NA,TGTGCCAGCAGCTCTGCTGTTAATTCACCCCTCCACTTT,CASSSAVNSPLHF
TRBJ2-7,TRBV12-3/TRBV12-4,many,NA,TGTGCCAGCAGTCCAAGCACTACCTTGGGGGAGCAGTACTTC,CASSPSTTLGEQYF
TRBJ2-3,TRBV4-1,NA,NA,TGCGCCAGTAGGCCTCACGGGACGGCAACAGATACGCAGTATTTT,CASRPHGTATDTQYF
TRBJ2-5,TRBV6-2/TRBV6-3,NA,TRBD1,TGTGCCAGCAGTGTCTTCTTGGGACAGGGGGGTGATGAGACCAAGTACTTC,CASSVFLGQGGDETKYF
TRBJ2-5,TRBV12-3/TRBV12-4,few,NA,TGTGCCAGCAGTCACGGGCCACCCTCCCGGCGGGAGACCCAGTACTTC,CASSHGPPSRRETQYF
TRBJ2-1,TRBV28,few,TRBD2,TGTGCTACCGGGACTAGCGGAAACAATGAGCAGTTCTTC,CATGTSGNNEQFF
TRBJ2-3,TRBV30,few,NA,TGTGCCTGGAGTGTACCAGCAGTCCCAGATACGCAGTATTTT,CAWSVPAVPDTQYF
TRBJ1-5,TRBV18,NA,NA,TGTGCCAGCTCACCGTTTGGGCCACGGGTGCAGCCCCAGCATTTT,CASSPFGPRVQPQHF
TRBJ2-5,TRBV5-5,many,NA,TGTGCCAGCGGACTGGGTGGTGAGACCCAGTACTTC,CASGLGGETQYF
TRBJ2-3,TRBV11-1,many,TRBD2,TGTGCCAGCAGCCCAGCCTGGGGGAGGGAATTCACAGATACGCAGTATTTT,CASSPAWGREFTDTQYF
TRBJ2-1,TRBV12-3/TRBV12-4,many,NA,TGTGCCAGCAGTTTTCAGAATGAGCAGTTCTTC,CASSFQNEQFF
TRBJ2-7,TRBV27,few,NA,TGTGCCAGCAGTTTCTCTGGGCTAGCCTCCGAGCAGTACTTC,CASSFSGLASEQYF
TRBJ2-1,TRBV7-2,few,TRBD2,TGTGCCAGCAGCCCAGCCGGGACTAGCGGGAGTTCGGAGTTCTTC,CASSPAGTSGSSEFF
TRBJ1-4,TRBV28,many,NA,TGTGCCAGCAGTTTGGGGGATTCAACTAATGAAAAACTGTTTTTT,CASSLGDSTNEKLFF
TRBJ2-5,TRBV3-1,NA,TRBD2,TGTGCCAGCAGAGGCGGGAGTAGGGGCGAGACCCAGTACTTC,CASRGGSRGETQYF
TRBJ2-5,TRBV20-1,NA,TRBD2,TGCGGTGCCCAGAGGACTAGCGGGAGGGAAGAGACCCAGTACTTC,CGAQRTSGREETQYF
TRBJ2-3,TRBV11-2,many,TRBD1,TGTGCCAGCAGCATCCAGGACAGGGAGGCAGATACGCAGTATTTT,CASSIQDREADTQYF